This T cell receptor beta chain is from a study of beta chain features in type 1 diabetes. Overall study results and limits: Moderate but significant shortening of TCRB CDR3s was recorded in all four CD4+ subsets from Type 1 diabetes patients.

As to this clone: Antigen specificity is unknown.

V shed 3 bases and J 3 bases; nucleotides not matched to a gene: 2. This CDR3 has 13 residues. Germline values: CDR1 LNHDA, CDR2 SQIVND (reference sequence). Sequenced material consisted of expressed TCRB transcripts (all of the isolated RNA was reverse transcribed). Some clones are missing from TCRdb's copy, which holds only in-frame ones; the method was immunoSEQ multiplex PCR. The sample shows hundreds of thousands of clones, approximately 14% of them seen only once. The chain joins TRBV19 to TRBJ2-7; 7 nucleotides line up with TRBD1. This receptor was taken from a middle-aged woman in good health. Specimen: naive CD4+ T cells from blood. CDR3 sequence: CASSIRDSYEQYF. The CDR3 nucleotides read TGTGCCAGTAGTATCCGGGACAGCTACGAGCAGTACTTC. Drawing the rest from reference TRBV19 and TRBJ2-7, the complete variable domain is DGGITQSPKYLFRKEGQNVTLSCEQNLNHDAMYWYRQDPGQGLRLIYYSQIVNDFQKGDIAEGYSVSREKKESFPLTVTSAQKNPTAFYLCASSIRDSYEQYFGPGTRLTVT.